This record concerns one T cell receptor (delta chain) sequence. TCRdb re-processed the RT-PCR reads using CATT. The sample lists approximately 1,500 delta-chain clones, approximately 14% seen once, with approximately 23% in the top ten. The data stem from a study of gamma-delta T cells after stem cell transplantation. V lost 0 bases and J lost 3; bases outside the gene matches: 6. CDR3 length equals 15 residues. Germline assignment: CDR1 GEAIGNYY and CDR2 EKD. This receptor was taken from a human donor. It is not recorded whose cells these are; they may come from a transplant donor. The chain is built from TRDV2 and TRDJ1, with TRDD3 matching over 7 bases. Sequencing was done on a sample of gamma-delta T cells. Here the CDR3 DNA reads TGTGCCTGTGACACCCTGCTGGGGGTCCCCGATAAACTCATCTTT. Amino acid sequence: CACDTLLGVPDKLIF.